Listed here are 10 T cell receptor beta chains from one sample, sequenced in a study of cytomegalovirus exposure and HLA in healthy donors. PCR amplification relied on 60 Vbeta primers (plus 13 Jbeta primers). Libraries were prepared by immunoSEQ multiplex PCR; TCRdb keeps only in-frame clonotypes and omits some of them. The sample consists of 200,000 to 250,000 clones, approximately 82% of them appearing once. Sequenced: PBMCs. The receptors derive from a man aged 18 to 29 in good health and CMV-seronegative.

The V call is TRBV6-5, the J call TRBJ1-1, with 7 positions matching TRBD1. This CDR3 spans 13 amino acids. The junction had 5 bases not matched to a gene; V was cut back by 6 bases and J by 4 bases. Germline CDR1 reads MNHEY; CDR2 reads SVGAGI. CDR3 loop: CASSLGGPTEAFF. As DNA, the CDR3 is TGTGCCAGCAGCCTAGGGGGCCCCACTGAAGCTTTCTTT.

This chain connects TRBV9 to TRBJ2-7, with a weak D call TRBD1 (6 bases). CDR1 SGDLS and CDR2 YYNGEE come from the germline V gene. The CDR3 has 14 amino acids. The V end lost 0 bases, the J end lost 3 bases, and 10 bases lay between the germline ends. CDR3: CASSVAQGNYEQYF. The CDR3 region has the DNA TGTGCCAGCAGCGTAGCTCAGGGGAACTACGAGCAGTACTTC.

The V and J genes are TRBV7-2 and TRBJ1-2; 7 nucleotides line up with TRBD1. The CDR3 has 15 residues. V lost 4 bases, J lost 4 bases, and 9 bases stayed unmatched. Germline CDR1 is SGHTA and CDR2 is FQGNSA. CDR3 sequence reads: CASSSQGSKGYGYTF. DNA of the CDR3: TGTGCCAGCAGCTCACAGGGGAGTAAGGGCTATGGCTACACCTTC.

The V gene is TRBV7-9, the J gene TRBJ2-7; D may be TRBD2 (5 bases). V was pared by 4 bases and J by 5 bases, with 18 bases between. Germline V gene data show CDR1 as SEHNR and CDR2 as FQNEAQ (reference sequence). The CDR3 spans 15 residues. The CDR3 protein is CASSSEFGKADEQYF. DNA of the CDR3: TGTGCCAGCAGCTCTGAGTTTGGAAAAGCGGACGAGCAGTACTTC.

This chain links TRBV5-1 with TRBJ2-7, with a weak D call TRBD2 (6 bases). In germline, CDR1 is SGHRS, CDR2 YFSETQ. The V and J ends lost 1 base and 3 bases respectively, with 8 bases between them. This CDR3 spans 13 amino acids. The CDR3 sequence: CASSLSGDYEQYF. CDR3 DNA sequence: TGCGCCAGCAGCTTGTCGGGGGACTACGAGCAGTACTTC.

The chain combines TRBV27 with TRBJ1-2; 7 bases agree with TRBD1. Germline trimming cut 6 bases from V and 1 base from J; bases unmatched to any gene: 5. The germline gives CDR1 MNHEY, CDR2 SMNVEV (reference sequence). The CDR3 length is 14 residues. In nucleotides, the CDR3 is TGTGCCAGCAGGGACAGGAATATTAACTATGGCTACACCTTC. Protein sequence: CASRDRNINYGYTF.

The V gene is TRBV4-2, the J gene TRBJ1-5; possibly TRBD1 for D (5 bases). The CDR3 length is 18 residues. CDR1 and CDR2 (germline): LGHNA, YNFKEQ. With 0 bases removed from V and 5 bases from J, the gap between germline ends came to 20 bases. The CDR3 coding sequence is TGTGCCAGCAGCCAAGATCTGTCTGGTTTTAAGGGGTATCAGCCCCAGCATTTT. Its protein is CASSQDLSGFKGYQPQHF.

The CDR3 DNA is TGTGCCAGCACCCCCAGAATTTCTGGGGCCAACGTCCTGACTTTC. Translation: CASTPRISGANVLTF. The rearrangement uses TRBV7-6 and TRBJ2-6; D not resolved. CDR1 and CDR2 (germline): SGHVS, FNYEAQ. Trimming stripped 7 bases from V and 1 base from J, with 11 bases between. The CDR3 runs 15 residues.

V is TRBV10-3 and J is TRBJ1-1; 7 bases line up with TRBD1. Trimming took 4 bases from V and 0 from J; bases not matched to a gene: 8. The germline gives CDR1 ENHRY, CDR2 SYGVKD. This CDR3 is built from 16 residues. The CDR3 nucleotides read TGTGCCATCAGTGTAATGGGACAGCGAGTGAACACTGAAGCTTTCTTT. Residues: CAISVMGQRVNTEAFF.

The CDR3 bases are TGTGCCATCAGTGACTCGACAGGGAGCTCCTACAATGAGCAGTTCTTC. Residues: CAISDSTGSSYNEQFF. V gene TRBV10-3 combines with J gene TRBJ2-1, with TRBD1 identical over 7 bases. V was clipped by 3 bases and J by 0 bases; unmatched bases: 5. Germline values: CDR1 ENHRY, CDR2 SYGVKD. This CDR3 comprises 16 residues.